The 24 T cell receptor beta chains reported below all come from one sample, sequenced in a study of T cell repertoires in cytomegalovirus infection. Using its own MiXCR run on the reads, TCRdb lists one record per CDR3 protein. Among approximately 400,000 distinct CDR3 sequences listed, 25% to 40% were seen once. The material sequenced was PBMCs. The receptors here all came from a human donor in good health (CMV status not recorded). Some clones in this sample may be carry-over from other donors' samples.

This clonotype was counted a few times. The CDR3 nucleotides read TGTGCCAGCAGCCCCCCCTTTAGCACAGATACGCAGTATTTT. The encoded protein is CASSPPFSTDTQYF. V and J are TRBV3-1 and TRBJ2-3; unclear D gene. The CDR3 is made up of 14 amino acids. Germline V gene data show CDR1 as LGHDT and CDR2 as YNNKEL (reference sequence). Between the trimmed V and J ends, which lost 4 bases and 0 bases, there was a span of 8 bases.

This clonotype appeared a few times. The chain couples TRBV2 to TRBJ2-1; D uncertain. The V gene's germline CDR1 is SNHLY and CDR2 FYNNEI. The CDR3 is 16 amino acids. Trimming took 1 base from V and 0 from J, leaving 10 bases between them. This CDR3 reads CASSEEHESSYNEQFF. CDR3 sequence (DNA): TGTGCCAGCAGTGAAGAACACGAAAGCTCCTACAATGAGCAGTTCTTC.

This clonotype has only a few counts. The CDR3 loop reads CASSPRQPNTEAFF. The CDR3, as DNA: TGTGCCAGCAGCCCCCGCCAACCGAACACTGAAGCTTTCTTT. The rearrangement links TRBV11-1 to TRBJ1-1; no clear D. This CDR3 is 14 amino acids long. The germline gives CDR1 SGHAT, CDR2 FQDESV (reference sequence). Deletions cut 5 bases from V and 1 base from J, with 11 bases between.

In this sample, this clonotype turned up a few times. The V call is TRBV7-2, the J call TRBJ2-2; a weak D match, TRBD1 (6 bases). Germline CDR1 SGHTA, CDR2 FQGNSA. V lost 5 bases, J lost 6 bases, and 22 bases lay in between. The CDR3 covers 17 residues. The CDR3 coding sequence is TGTGCCAGCAGCCCACGACATGGGGGCGCAACCCCCGGGGAGCTGTTTTTT. This encodes CASSPRHGGATPGELFF.

CDR3 sequence reads: CASSIGAAHEQFF. The DNA of the CDR3 is TGTGCCAGTAGTATTGGGGCAGCCCATGAGCAGTTCTTC. The genes are TRBV19 and TRBJ2-1; tentatively, D is TRBD1 (5 bases). The length of the CDR3 is 13 residues. The germline CDR1 and CDR2 sequences are LNHDA and SQIVND (reference sequence). V was clipped by 3 bases and J by 8 bases, with 11 bases between them.

To note about this clonotype: The junction departs from germline at one end; a sequencing error may be responsible. V usage is TRBV7-9 and J usage is TRBJ1-2; D ambiguous. The CDR3 length is 15 residues. Germline-derived CDR1 and CDR2 are SEHNR and FQNEAQ (reference sequence). The chain's CDR3 is CANLIRCARNYVYTF. CDR3 DNA sequence: TGTGCCAATTTAATCAGGTGTGCTCGAAACTATGTCTACACCTTC.

This clonotype was detected many times. The chain couples TRBV6-1 to TRBJ2-7; maybe TRBD1 (5 bases). Germline CDR1 MNHNS, CDR2 SASEGT. The CDR3 has 13 residues. V shed 7 bases and J shed 1 base, with 11 bases lying between them. The CDR3 DNA is TGTGCCAGCACCCTGACAGTATCCTACGAGCAGTACTTC. Protein sequence: CASTLTVSYEQYF.

The rearrangement uses TRBV15 and TRBJ2-3, with 13 bases fitting TRBD2. The CDR3 contains 16 residues. After removal of 3 bases from V and 6 bases from J, the junction contained 6 bases not matched to a gene. Germline values: CDR1 LNHNV, CDR2 YYDKDF (reference sequence). In DNA form, the CDR3 reads TGTGCCACCAGCAGCTGGACTAGCGGGGGTCCGGATACGCAGTATTTT. This codes for CATSSWTSGGPDTQYF.

Worth noting for this clonotype: At one boundary the junction diverges from the germline segment, which might be a read error. This chain joins TRBV7-8 and TRBJ2-2; 7 nucleotides align to TRBD2. Per germline, CDR1 SGHVS and CDR2 FQNEAQ. The CDR3 sequence is 18 residues long. CDR3 residues: CASILPLDRGVMKGELFF. CDR3 nucleotides: TGTGCCAGCATCTTACCACTGGATCGGGGGGTCATGAAGGGGGAGCTGTTTTTT.

In its sample, this clonotype was seen a few times. One end of the junction fails to match germline, which may point to a read error. This chain connects TRBV12-3 or TRBV12-4 to TRBJ2-7; tentatively, D is TRBD1 or TRBD2 (5 bases each). This CDR3 contains 18 residues. CDR3 loop: CASSPGTGSAPRSSEQSF. The CDR3 nucleotides read TGTGCCAGCAGCCCTGGGACCGGGTCAGCTCCTCGCTCCTCCGAGCAGTCCTTC.

As to this clonotype: Being one base from a much bigger clone, this may be a read error. This chain uses TRBV7-6 with TRBJ2-5; D is possibly TRBD2 (5 bases). Germline V gene lookup returns CDR1 SGHVS and CDR2 FNYEAQ. The CDR3 is 13 residues long. The CDR3 here is CASILSRGETQYF. In nucleotides, the CDR3 is TGTGCCAGCATCTTAAGTCGGGGAGAGACCCAGTACTTC.

This clonotype was seen at least ten times. The V gene is TRBV7-2, the J gene TRBJ1-6; unclear D gene. The CDR3 spans 15 residues. Germline-derived CDR1 and CDR2 are SGHTA and FQGNSA. The V and J ends lost 1 base and 6 bases respectively, with 10 bases between them. The CDR3 bases are TGTGCCAGCAGCTTAGAGGGCAGAGCTAATTCACCCCTCCACTTT. This codes for CASSLEGRANSPLHF.

There are a few counts of this clonotype. The chain joins TRBV5-5 to TRBJ1-1; 10 bases are shared with TRBD1. CDR1 and CDR2 (germline): SGHKS, YYEKEE (reference sequence). The CDR3 contains 13 residues. Trimming cost V 4 bases and J 11 bases; bases outside gene matches: 8. The CDR3 region is CASSPGQGFSAFF. The CDR3 DNA sequence: TGTGCCAGCAGCCCGGGACAGGGGTTCTCTGCTTTCTTT. The variable domain in full, completed from reference TRBV5-5 and TRBJ1-1, reads DAGVTQSPTHLIKTRGQQVTLRCSPISGHKSVSWYQQVLGQGPQFIFQYYEKEERGRGNFPDRFSARQFPNYSSELNVNALLLGDSALYLCASSPGQGFSAFFGQGTRLTVV.

The chain uses TRBV6-2 or TRBV6-3 and TRBJ2-1; TRBD2 aligns across 14 bases. The V gene's germline CDR1 is MNHEY and CDR2 SVGEGT. V dropped 2 bases and J dropped 4; count of bases not matched to a gene: 4. The CDR3 has 17 residues. The CDR3 DNA reads TGTGCCAGCAGTTACAGGGGACTAGCGGGGGATTACAATGAGCAGTTCTTC. This translates into CASSYRGLAGDYNEQFF.

The gene calls are TRBV5-1 and TRBJ2-1, with D hard to call. Germline CDR1 reads SGHRS; CDR2 reads YFSETQ. The V and J ends lost 0 bases and 3 bases respectively, with 10 bases between them. The CDR3 runs 15 residues. In DNA, the CDR3 is TGCGCCAGCAGCTTGGTGGCAGGCGACTACAATGAGCAGTTCTTC. Translating it yields CASSLVAGDYNEQFF. Drawing the rest from reference TRBV5-1 and TRBJ2-1, the complete variable domain is KAGVTQTPRYLIKTRGQQVTLSCSPISGHRSVSWYQQTPGQGLQFLFEYFSETQRNKGNFPGRFSGRQFSNSRSEMNVSTLELGDSALYLCASSLVAGDYNEQFFGPGTRLTVL.

This clonotype was observed many times. The chain uses TRBV29-1 and TRBJ2-1; tentatively, D is TRBD1 (8 bases). V was shortened by 7 bases and J by 7 bases, with 17 bases between the two germline ends. The CDR3 is 13 residues long. The V gene's germline CDR1 is SQVTM and CDR2 ANQGSEA. Here the CDR3 DNA reads TGCAGCGGGGAGGGACAGGATTCTAATGAGCAGTTCTTC. This translates into CSGEGQDSNEQFF.

J is TRBJ1-1 and V is TRBV7-2; D is ambiguous. CDR1 and CDR2 from the germline V gene are SGHTA and FQGNSA. Trimming cost V 9 bases and J 11 bases, with 22 bases left between them. The CDR3 totals 13 residues. Here the CDR3 reads CARSPQTVHGAFF. CDR3 nucleotides: TGTGCCAGAAGCCCCCAAACTGTACACGGTGCTTTCTTT.

For this clonotype: Given a much more abundant clone one base away, this may be a read error. The conserved closing phenylalanine or tryptophan is absent in this CDR3, likely reflecting a read error. The rearrangement uses TRBV7-8 and TRBJ2-1, with TRBD2 identical over 14 bases. The CDR3 is made up of 18 amino acids. The V segment lost 5 bases and the J segment 2 bases; nucleotides outside the gene matches: 8. CDR1 is SGHVS, CDR2 FQNEAQ, per germline. In DNA, the CDR3 is TGTGCCAGCAGCCCTAGGACTAGCGGGGGGATTACCTACAATGAGCAGTTCTAC. It is translated as CASSPRTSGGITYNEQFY.

This clonotype was seen a handful of times. The genes are TRBV28 and TRBJ1-3, with D maybe TRBD1 (5 bases). Trimming left V 4 bases short and J 3 bases short, with 13 bases between. The CDR3 contains 15 residues. CDR1 is MDHEN and CDR2 is SYDVKM in the germline V gene. CDR3 sequence reads: CASSSPGHFGNTIYF. DNA for the CDR3: TGTGCCAGCAGTTCCCCCGGACACTTTGGAAACACCATATATTTT.

For this clonotype: A much larger clone differs from this one at a single base, so this may be a read error. No conserved phenylalanine or tryptophan is present at the end of the CDR3, so a read error is the likely explanation. The V and J genes are TRBV7-9 and TRBJ2-4; D is undetermined. The CDR3 totals 11 residues. The ends were cut back, 1 base at V and 7 bases at J, with 2 bases in the middle. Germline V gene sequence: CDR1 SEHNR, CDR2 FQNEAQ (reference sequence). CDR3 DNA sequence: TGTGCCAGCAGCTTAGGGAACATTCAGTACTTA. Translation gives CASSLGNIQYL.

This rearrangement joins TRBV6-6 to TRBJ1-3; 7 nucleotides match TRBD1. Germline assignment: CDR1 MNHNY and CDR2 SVGAGI (reference sequence). The CDR3 sequence is 15 residues long. J lost 0 bases, V lost 5 bases, and 4 bases had no gene match. CDR3 bases: TGTGCCAGCAGTAACCAGGGGGTCTCTGGAAACACCATATATTTT. Amino acid sequence: CASSNQGVSGNTIYF.

This clonotype was seen a handful of times. This sequence joins TRBV11-3 and TRBJ2-7; D unresolved. The germline gives CDR1 SGHNT, CDR2 YENEEA. There are 14 residues in the CDR3. V lost 1 base, J lost 0 bases, and 7 bases lay in between. CDR3 sequence: CASSLGVGSYEQYF. The CDR3 nucleotides read TGTGCCAGCAGCTTAGGGGTCGGCTCCTACGAGCAGTACTTC.

In regard to this clonotype: Possible read error: a much larger clone is one base away. The genes are TRBV7-6 and TRBJ1-1; no firm D call. The CDR3 extends over 13 amino acids. Germline V gives CDR1 SGHVS, CDR2 FNYEAQ. CDR3 loop: CASSLQGYTEDFF. In DNA, the CDR3 is TGTGCCAGCAGCCTTCAAGGGTACACTGAAGATTTCTTT. Looking up the rest from reference TRBV7-6 and TRBJ1-1 gives the full variable domain: GAGVSQSPRYKVTKRGQDVALRCDPISGHVSLYWYRQALGQGPEFLTYFNYEAQQDKSGLPNDRFSAERPEGSISTLTIQRTEQRDSAMYRCASSLQGYTEDFFGQGTRLTVV.

This clonotype has a handful of counts. The V and J genes are TRBV24-1 and TRBJ2-5; either TRBD1 or TRBD2 may fit D (5 bases each). Per the germline V gene, CDR1 is KGHDR and CDR2 is SFDVKD. The CDR3 is 14 amino acids. Trimming stripped 5 bases from V and 4 bases from J, with 13 bases between. CDR3 nucleotide sequence: TGTGCCACCAGTGCCGTATCCGGGGCAGAGACCCAGTACTTC. It yields the protein CATSAVSGAETQYF.